What follows are 20 T cell receptor beta chains derived from one specimen sequenced in a study of patients and donors after allogeneic stem cell transplantation (dated by TCRdb to between 2020 and 2021). The method was RT-PCR. TCRdb names NextSeq 550 as the instrument used. TCRdb cleaned the public reads at Q25 with fastp, built clones with MiXCR and kept in-frame beta chains. Identical CDR3 protein sequences are pooled into one entry, listed with their most common genes and DNA. This sample has about 23,000 distinct CDR3 sequences in its table, and about 30% of those were observed once. 40% to 50% of the sample is taken by the ten largest. Sequences were obtained from blood, either unsorted or a sorted T cell fraction (not recorded which). These receptors came from a human donor who was either an allogeneic HSCT recipient or a stem cell or donor lymphocyte infusion donor (not recorded which). It is not recorded whose cells these are; they may come from a transplant donor.

The chain couples TRBV7-9 to TRBJ2-3; no clear D. The V gene's germline CDR1 is SEHNR and CDR2 FQNEAQ (reference sequence). The CDR3 consists of 13 residues. Trimming removed 1 base from V and 2 bases from J, with 4 bases in between. The CDR3 coding sequence is TGTGCCAGCAGCTTAGATGACACAGATACGCAGTATTTT. This gives the protein CASSLDDTDTQYF. Full variable domain (missing parts from reference TRBV7-9 and TRBJ2-3): DTGVSQNPRHKITKRGQNVTFRCDPISEHNRLYWYRQTLGQGPEFLTYFQNEAQLEKSRLLSDRFSAERPKGSFSTLEIQRTEQGDSAMYLCASSLDDTDTQYFGPGTRLTVL.

The genes are TRBV27 and TRBJ2-7, with D unresolved. The ends were cut back, 5 bases at V and 2 bases at J, with 16 bases in the middle. The CDR3 runs 15 residues. Germline assignment: CDR1 MNHEY and CDR2 SMNVEV (reference sequence). CDR3 coding DNA: TGTGCCAGCAGTCCGTACGAGACCGGAACCTACGAGCAGTACTTC. Its protein product is CASSPYETGTYEQYF.

The genes are TRBV21-1 and TRBJ1-2; the table's TRBD1 call for D was not verified on the DNA. TRBV21-1 is marked as a pseudogene. The CDR3 extends over 13 amino acids. The CDR3 loop reads CASSLRQGCGYTF. CDR3 coding DNA: TGTGCCAGCAGCCTCCGACAGGGGTGTGGCTACACCTTC.

Only a few counts were recorded for this clonotype. The chain joins TRBV4-1 to TRBJ2-1, with D perhaps being TRBD1 or TRBD2 (6 bases each). The germline V gene encodes CDR1 MGHRA and CDR2 YSYEKL. CDR3 size: 16 residues. Trimming left V 4 bases short and J 2 bases short, with 15 bases between. CDR3 nucleotides: TGCGCCAGCAGCCGGGGGGCGGTGACCCCCTACAATGAGCAGTTCTTC. Translating gives CASSRGAVTPYNEQFF.

V usage is TRBV4-3 and J usage is TRBJ1-3; D is uncertain. Germline V gene data show CDR1 as LGHNA and CDR2 as YSLEER. With 2 bases removed from V and 0 bases from J, the gap between germline ends came to 14 bases. This CDR3 region has 17 residues. The DNA for the CDR3 is TGCGCCAGCAGCCAATTATTATGGAGGGACTCTGGAAACACCATATATTTT. Amino acids: CASSQLLWRDSGNTIYF.

The chain joins TRBV7-3 to TRBJ2-2, with D tentatively TRBD2 (5 bases). The CDR3 runs to 15 residues. V was shortened by 2 bases and J by 2 bases, with 9 bases between the two germline ends. Looked up from germline, CDR1 is SGHTA and CDR2 is FQGTGA. Here the CDR3 DNA reads TGTGCCAGCAGCTTAGCTAGCACTAACACCGGGGAGCTGTTTTTT. Translation: CASSLASTNTGELFF.

This clonotype showed up many times. CDR3 bases: TGCAGTGCTGGGGACAGGGGCTTTGCTCAGCCCCAGCATTTT. This codes for CSAGDRGFAQPQHF. The chain has TRBV20-1 and TRBJ1-5, with TRBD1 identical over 10 bases. Germline lookup yields CDR1 DFQATT and CDR2 SNEGSKA (reference sequence). V shed 5 bases, J shed 6 bases, and the junction held 7 bases outside the gene matches. This CDR3 is built from 14 residues.

This clonotype has just a few counts. J is TRBJ1-1 and V is TRBV12-3 or TRBV12-4; D is perhaps TRBD1 (5 bases). The CDR3 has 11 residues. Trimming cost V 5 bases and J 7 bases, with 8 bases left between them. CDR3 sequence reads: CASSTDSEAFF. CDR3 coding DNA: TGTGCCAGCAGTACAGACAGTGAAGCTTTCTTT.

The chain couples TRBV5-1 to TRBJ2-1, with 10 bases fitting TRBD2. There are 15 residues in the CDR3. Germline V gene sequence: CDR1 SGHRS, CDR2 YFSETQ. V was pared by 6 bases and J by 6 bases, with 9 bases of the junction left unmatched. The CDR3 bases are TGCGCCAGCACACCGGGACTAGCGTTACCCAATGAGCAGTTCTTC. Amino acids: CASTPGLALPNEQFF.

The rearrangement uses TRBV10-3 and TRBJ2-1; 11 bases are shared with TRBD1. V lost 6 bases to trimming and J lost 8 bases; unmatched junction nucleotides: 9. This CDR3 is 15 amino acids long. Germline assignment: CDR1 ENHRY and CDR2 SYGVKD. The CDR3 coding sequence is TGTGCCATCAGGGAACCCGGGACAGGGGGGGATGAGCAGTTCTTC. Amino acids: CAIREPGTGGDEQFF.

This clonotype was observed a few times. The chain links TRBV28 to TRBJ1-3; D is perhaps TRBD1 (6 bases). The CDR3 is made up of 14 amino acids. Trimming removed 5 bases at V and 2 bases at J, with 10 bases between. Germline V gives CDR1 MDHEN, CDR2 SYDVKM. CDR3 nucleotide sequence: TGTGCCAGCAGTCCTCGACAGGCTGGAAACACCATATATTTT. Translating gives CASSPRQAGNTIYF.

On this clonotype: A read error may explain this, as a much larger clone is one base away. The chain employs TRBV10-3 and TRBJ1-1, with D uncertain. Germline CDR1 is ENHRY and CDR2 is SYGVKD. This CDR3 has 15 amino acids. V lost 5 bases and J 4 bases, leaving 17 bases between the germline ends. The CDR3 region has the DNA TGTGCCATCAGTCGACGGGTACAGTTGAGCACTGAAGCTTTCTTT. The encoded protein is CAISRRVQLSTEAFF.

The V call is TRBV15, the J call TRBJ2-3; a possible D gene is TRBD1 (5 bases). Per germline, CDR1 LNHNV and CDR2 YYDKDF (reference sequence). This CDR3 comprises 13 residues. The V and J ends lost 3 bases and 14 bases respectively, with 18 bases between them. CDR3 protein: CATSSHRFGKWYF. The CDR3 bases are TGTGCCACCAGCAGCCACAGGTTTGGGAAATGGTATTTT.

The chain joins TRBV20-1 to TRBJ1-2; D gene ambiguous. V was trimmed by 4 bases and J by 6 bases, leaving 6 bases between them. The CDR3 covers 10 residues. Germline V gene sequence: CDR1 DFQATT, CDR2 SNEGSKA (reference sequence). The CDR3 spells CSANQHGYTF. CDR3 in DNA: TGCAGTGCTAACCAGCATGGCTACACCTTC.

The chain combines TRBV9 with TRBJ1-4; TRBD1 aligns across 9 bases. In germline, CDR1 is SGDLS, CDR2 YYNGEE. The V and J ends lost 3 bases and 8 bases, in that order; junction bases with no gene match: 8. This CDR3 comprises 15 residues. The CDR3 spells CASSGGTGSLEKLFF. In DNA form, the CDR3 reads TGTGCCAGCAGCGGGGGGACAGGGAGTTTGGAAAAACTGTTTTTT.

This clonotype came up many times. The rearrangement uses TRBV27 and TRBJ2-6; D remains unclear. This CDR3 comprises 17 residues. Trimming took off 7 bases at V and 4 bases at J, with 20 bases between the two ends. The V gene's germline CDR1 is MNHEY and CDR2 SMNVEV (reference sequence). The CDR3 DNA reads as TGTGCCAGCACCGATTCCCCCCGCCCTAGGGGGGCCAACGTCCTGACTTTC. This sequence encodes CASTDSPRPRGANVLTF.

The CDR3: CASSSRPGRAAGELFF. The CDR3, as DNA: TGTGCCAGCAGCTCCCGACCAGGCAGGGCGGCCGGGGAGCTGTTTTTT. V usage is TRBV7-8 and J usage is TRBJ2-2, with a possible D match to TRBD1 (5 bases). Germline V gene data show CDR1 as SGHVS and CDR2 as FQNEAQ. The CDR3 totals 16 residues. The germline V and J ends were trimmed by 4 bases and 6 bases, with 18 bases remaining between them.

The CDR3, as DNA: TGCGCCAGCAGCCAAGACAGCTCCTATAATTCACCCCTCCACTTT. This sequence encodes CASSQDSSYNSPLHF. The rearrangement links TRBV4-3 to TRBJ1-6; D is ambiguous. The germline V and J ends were trimmed by 0 bases and 0 bases, with 3 bases remaining between them. This CDR3 region has 15 residues. From germline, CDR1 is LGHNA and CDR2 YSLEER.

This clonotype showed up just a few times. CDR3 region: CSAQGRGNTGELFF. The CDR3, as DNA: TGCAGTGCCCAAGGGCGGGGGAACACCGGGGAGCTGTTTTTT. The rearrangement uses TRBV20-1 and TRBJ2-2; D may be TRBD2 (6 bases). There are 14 residues in the CDR3. In germline, CDR1 is DFQATT, CDR2 SNEGSKA (reference sequence). V was trimmed by 6 bases and J by 1 base, leaving 12 bases between them.

This chain links TRBV9 with TRBJ1-2; D gene ambiguous. Trimming shortened V by 0 bases and J by 6 bases, and 18 bases separated the two germline ends. Germline V gene lookup returns CDR1 SGDLS and CDR2 YYNGEE. The CDR3 consists of 16 residues. The CDR3 reads CASSVAPGPREDGYTF. For the CDR3, the DNA is TGTGCCAGCAGCGTAGCCCCTGGACCCCGAGAAGATGGCTACACCTTC.